Described below is a single T cell receptor (beta chain) sequence and its context. The clone's antigen remains unknown. Qualities for individual bases were not recorded, and no much larger clone is one base off. This record belongs to a study of shared clonotypes between healthy human individuals (dated by TCRdb to about 2020). Turning to the overall study: The cohort included a few men and two women between 18 and 49 years of age. To estimate repertoire size and how much clonotypes are shared between individuals, the study performed deep sequencing of blood TCR repertoires from a few healthy adults. Between about 0.85 and 9.5 billion PBMCs per donor were obtained by leukapheresis. To increase sequencing depth and limit assay-specific biases, different laboratories used diverse techniques to prepare libraries and sequence TCR repertoires. For each donor, three plates each were used for CD4 naive and CD4 memory, two plates were used for CD8 naive, and one plate was used for CD8 memory.

TCR CDR3 regions were amplified from genomic DNA by multiplex PCR using the deep immunoSEQ assay. Extracted genomic DNA from each cell subset was spread evenly across all wells of several immunoSEQ 96-well plates, with each plate serving as a replicate. For sorted subsets, roughly 190 ng of genomic DNA, equivalent to around 30,000 T cell genomes, went into each replicate PCR. Purified libraries were measured with a Qubit 3.0 fluorometer, size-checked on a Bioanalyzer 2100, and measured again with the KAPA Library Quantification kit. Each immunoSEQ 96-well plate was sequenced on its own single-read 150-cycle Illumina NextSeq 550 flow cell. The study's own analysis went as follows. The immunoSEQ output contained only junctional sequences without quality scores, so filtering could not match that applied to full-length reads. Sequences were annotated with PyIR, a Python wrapper for IgBLAST v1.9, using IMGT germline references to assign V/J genes and CDR3. Reads were filtered out if the reads had weak V/J assignments (E-value above 1e-6), no CDR3, stop codons, out-of-frame junctions, or ambiguous translated residues. A V3J clonotype was defined by an identical inferred V gene, J gene, and CDR3 amino acid sequence. Percentage overlap between repertoires was calculated by dividing the number of shared unique clonotypes by the size of the smaller repertoire. RTK rarefaction, the Chao1 estimator, and Recon v2.1 estimates of unobserved clonotypes were used to assess repertoire richness. Generation probabilities were computed with OLGA for all TCRbeta clonotypes obtained by the gDNA method from several donors. TCRdb took this table from immuneACCESS and kept in-frame rearrangements with V and J called. Such tables lack part of the clones; where checked against another copy, unresolved V genes explain under half of the gap, and the rest is unexplained. Clone size and the V and J calls come from that table; the DNA yielded D and trimming. This sample has about 2 million clones in its table, and about 95% of those were observed once. The top ten clones comprise roughly 1% of the sample.

For the CD8 naive samples, CD45RO-negative cells were positively selected for CCR7, yielding a CD45RA+CCR7+ population from which TemRA cells were excluded. The donors were healthy, HIV-negative adults with no recently reported acute infections or vaccinations. Every donor was a Caucasian adult living in Nashville, Tennessee, USA. Blood was obtained by leukapheresis, after which PBMCs were separated by Ficoll-Histopaque density gradient centrifugation and cryopreserved in liquid nitrogen vapor phase. Analytical flow cytometry was used to check the purity and quantity of each magnetically sorted T cell population. From each sorted fraction, genomic DNA was isolated and quantified by UV absorbance on a Nanodrop 2000c. From the cysteine through the phenylalanine, the CDR3 covers 16 amino acids. The retained sequence is limited to the CDR3, 48 bases, with the frame set at the first base. The CDR1 and CDR2 encoded by the germline V gene are MNHEY and SVGAGI. Deletion took 0 bases off V and 1 base off J, with a span of 10 bases between the germline ends.

On the study overall, not on this receptor specifically: Based on pairwise subsampling, the degree of clonotype sharing among donors was expected to be affected by sequencing depth. Clonotypes shared by all four sorted-subset donors showed higher generation probabilities than non-shared clonotypes. Sampling was restricted to blood, and TCR repertoires in tissue are likely to differ from TCR repertoires in blood. Incomplete sequencing was indicated by rarefaction of sorted-subset datasets, despite the large sequencing depth. Across several donors, approximately 5% of naive CD4, roughly 3.5% of naive CD8, around 2.5% of memory CD4, and 0.4% of memory CD8 clonotypes were shared. Because the study included a small number of donors, the genetic and exposure-history diversity represented was limited. Naive subsets generally had larger estimated clonotype richness than memory subsets did.

This chain joins TRBV6-5 to TRBJ2-1; the D segment could be TRBD2, given 5 matching bases. Sequencing was carried out using naive CD8+ T cells sorted from blood. The label giving this sample's cell subset or site can be read as: CD45RA+CCR7+. The receptor comes from a man between 18 and 35 years old in good health. The CDR3: CASSYSRDRSYNEQFF. Here is the DNA: TGTGCCAGCAGTTACTCGAGGGATCGGTCCTACAATGAGCAGTTCTTC.